The next 9 T cell receptor beta chains were all read from a single sample in a study of response to subunit inactivated influenza vaccine. TCRdb processed the RT-PCR reads anew with MiXCR; each CDR3 protein has one entry. The sample includes around 200,000 distinct CDR3 sequences, about a tenth of them seen just once. The material was non-naive T cells sorted from PBMCs, obtained on the day of vaccination. These receptor sequences come from a man over 45 who received an inactivated influenza vaccine.

The rearrangement uses TRBV4-3 and TRBJ1-1; unclear D gene. The ends were cut back, 4 bases at V and 7 bases at J, with 13 bases in the middle. Germline V gene data show CDR1 as LGHNA and CDR2 as YSLEER. The CDR3 consists of 13 residues. The CDR3 nucleotides read TGCGCCAGCAGCCGAGGACGGTTCGATGAAGCTTTCTTT. Translating gives CASSRGRFDEAFF.

This clonotype was observed a few times. The CDR3 is CASSFYASSYEQYF. DNA of the CDR3: TGTGCCAGCAGCTTCTACGCTTCGTCCTACGAGCAGTACTTC. This chain links TRBV7-2 with TRBJ2-7; D remains unclear. The CDR3 has 14 amino acids. The V and J ends lost 3 bases and 1 base respectively, with 10 bases between them. The germline V gene has CDR1 SGHTA and CDR2 FQGNSA.

The chain carries TRBV7-2 and TRBJ2-3; 7 bases align to TRBD2. The junction had 5 bases not matched to a gene; V was cut back by 5 bases and J by 0 bases. The CDR3 runs to 15 residues. Germline lookup yields CDR1 SGHTA and CDR2 FQGNSA. The CDR3 region is CASSTQAGSTDTQYF. In DNA form, the CDR3 reads TGTGCCAGCAGCACACAAGCGGGGAGCACAGATACGCAGTATTTT.

The chain carries TRBV28 and TRBJ2-5; D might be TRBD1 (5 bases). The V gene's germline CDR1 is MDHEN and CDR2 SYDVKM. The CDR3 is 12 residues long. The V end was cut by 6 bases, the J end by 7 bases, with 12 bases between. In DNA form, the CDR3 reads TGTGCCAGCAGCCCACAAGGGGTGACCCAGTACTTC. It yields the protein CASSPQGVTQYF.

The rearrangement joins TRBV9 to TRBJ2-7; no definite D call. CDR1 and CDR2 (germline): SGDLS, YYNGEE. The CDR3 length is 15 residues. V was clipped by 0 bases and J by 2 bases, with 12 bases between them. CDR3 protein: CASSVGKAFTYEQYF. The CDR3 DNA reads as TGTGCCAGCAGCGTAGGTAAAGCCTTTACCTACGAGCAGTACTTC.

There are a few counts of this clonotype. The chain recombines TRBV6-2 or TRBV6-3 with TRBJ2-5; 9 bases align to TRBD2. The CDR3 totals 16 residues. Germline V gene sequence: CDR1 MNHEY, CDR2 SVGEGT. J was trimmed by 0 bases and V by 2 bases; bases with no gene match: 4. The CDR3 spells CASSYGLAGHQETQYF. The CDR3 bases are TGTGCCAGCAGTTACGGCCTAGCGGGACACCAAGAGACCCAGTACTTC.

In this sample, this clonotype turned up a few times. The gene calls are TRBV4-1 and TRBJ2-5; 7 nucleotides line up with TRBD2. V shed 1 base and J 2 bases; nucleotides not matched to a gene: 10. The CDR3 loop spans 17 amino acids. Per germline, CDR1 MGHRA and CDR2 YSYEKL. The CDR3 nucleotides are TGCGCCAGCAGCCAAGGTGGTGGTAGCGGGCCACAAGAGACCCAGTACTTC. Its translation is CASSQGGGSGPQETQYF.

This clonotype was found many times. The chain uses TRBV15 and TRBJ2-1; TRBD2 agrees at 7 bases. CDR3 length: 18 residues. The germline V gene has CDR1 LNHNV and CDR2 YYDKDF (reference sequence). V lost 0 bases to trimming and J lost 4 bases; unmatched junction nucleotides: 12. The CDR3 protein is CATSRDNPGGRVYNEQFF. The CDR3 DNA reads as TGTGCCACCAGCAGAGATAATCCCGGCGGGAGAGTATACAATGAGCAGTTCTTC.

The chain uses TRBV20-1 and TRBJ2-7; 7 bases map to TRBD1. The CDR3 runs to 13 residues. Germline assignment: CDR1 DFQATT and CDR2 SNEGSKA (reference sequence). The trim removed 4 bases at V and 2 bases at J, leaving 5 bases unmatched. The CDR3 DNA reads as TGCAGTGCTACCCGACAGGGCCCCTACGAGCAGTACTTC. It codes for CSATRQGPYEQYF.